This T cell receptor beta chain was sequenced for a study of post-analysis software for immune sequencing data. Overall study: Included among the disease courses, which were recorded for the cohort, were relapsing-remitting, secondary progressive and progressive-relapsing multiple sclerosis. The study's findings and limits: Controls had lower frequencies than patients of 4 or 5 TRBV segments, which included TRBV5-6, TRBV5-1 and TRBV20-1. When compared against controls, multiple sclerosis patients showed significantly lower normalized Chao1 diversity.

Concerning this clonotype itself: Its target is not known.

The authors incorporated unique molecular identifiers into the TCR beta cDNA libraries. TCRdb ran MiXCR on the PCR reads and lists one entry per CDR3 protein. Of roughly 800,000 distinct CDR3 sequences in the sample, less than 35% were seen once. The CDR3 sequence is 14 residues long. Trimming removed 0 bases at V and 3 bases at J, with 12 bases between. Germline assignment: CDR1 SQVTM and CDR2 ANQGSEA. The receptor was derived from a girl aged 10 to 17 with multiple sclerosis. The genes are TRBV29-1 and TRBJ2-7; perhaps TRBD1 as D (6 bases). Specimen: blood. CDR3 in DNA: TGCAGCGTTGAAGAAGGGACAAGACGCTACGAGCAGTACTTC. It yields the protein CSVEEGTRRYEQYF.